These 18 T cell receptor beta chains share one sample of origin, sequenced in a study of regulatory T cells in long-lasting Graves disease. The TCR beta library used iRepertoire HTBI primers with Arm-PCR amplification of CDR3. From the multiplex PCR reads, TCRdb called clonotypes with MiXCR, one entry per CDR3 protein. The sample has some 330,000 distinct CDR3 sequences; 10% to 15% are singletons. The time point: newly diagnosed GD, antithyroid drugs for less than 3 months. RNA extracted from PBMCs served as the sequencing template. These data were likewise used in another study, on T cells in Graves' hyperthyroidism and ophthalmopathy.

The sample consisted of peripheral blood mononuclear cells (PBMCs), taken at new diagnosis, from a patient treated with antithyroid drugs. Source of these receptors: a young woman with Graves disease.

This clonotype was seen many times. CDR3 region: CASSPRLAGTGYNEQFF. For the CDR3, the DNA is TGTGCCAGCAGCCCACGACTAGCGGGAACTGGGTACAATGAGCAGTTCTTC. This rearrangement joins TRBV7-9 to TRBJ2-1; 11 bases are shared with TRBD2. The CDR3 runs 17 residues. Germline lookup yields CDR1 SEHNR and CDR2 FQNEAQ (reference sequence). Trimming cost V 5 bases and J 4 bases; bases outside gene matches: 10.

The V gene is TRBV5-1, the J gene TRBJ2-1; D is perhaps TRBD1 (5 bases). With the DNA end fitting TRBJ2-5 better, the J assignment may be wrong. The CDR3 has 14 residues. CDR1 SGHRS and CDR2 YFSETQ come from the germline V gene. The CDR3 spells CASSLEGVRETQYF. CDR3 DNA sequence: TGCGCCAGCAGCTTGGAAGGGGTTCGAGAGACCCAGTACTTC.

At least ten counts were recorded for this clonotype. The gene calls are TRBV20-1 and TRBJ1-2, with 11 bases fitting TRBD1. Germline values: CDR1 DFQATT, CDR2 SNEGSKA (reference sequence). This CDR3 spans 13 amino acids. Trimming removed 7 bases from V and 7 bases from J; junction bases left unmatched: 8. CDR3 in DNA: TGCAGTGTCACCGGGACAGGGGGTGGTGGCTACACCTTC. This sequence encodes CSVTGTGGGGYTF.

The chain is built from TRBV15 and TRBJ1-5; D is perhaps TRBD1 (5 bases). The CDR3 extends over 14 amino acids. The germline V gene encodes CDR1 LNHNV and CDR2 YYDKDF (reference sequence). V was clipped by 0 bases and J by 6 bases, with 9 bases between them. Here the CDR3 reads CATSRDEGVQPQHF. The CDR3 region has the DNA TGTGCCACCAGCAGAGATGAAGGGGTTCAGCCCCAGCATTTT.

This clonotype was found many times. The V gene is TRBV7-9, the J gene TRBJ1-5, with 8 nucleotides matching TRBD1. There are 16 residues in the CDR3. V was clipped by 1 base and J by 2 bases; unmatched bases: 4. Germline V CDR1 and CDR2: SEHNR, FQNEAQ (reference sequence). The CDR3 here is CASSLVGGQGNQPQHF. As DNA, the CDR3 is TGTGCCAGCAGCTTAGTGGGGGGACAGGGCAATCAGCCCCAGCATTTT.

The CDR3 spells CASSRIGWDEAFF. The CDR3 DNA follows: TGTGCCAGCAGCCGCATAGGGTGGGATGAAGCTTTCTTT. The chain employs TRBV12-3 or TRBV12-4 and TRBJ1-1; D unclear. Trimming pared 6 bases from V and 7 bases from J, leaving 15 bases between. The CDR3 sequence is 13 residues long.

This clonotype came up many times. The rearrangement uses TRBV7-3 and TRBJ2-1, with a possible D match to TRBD2 (5 bases). V was cut by 3 bases and J by 3 bases, with 12 bases left in between. Germline V gene lookup returns CDR1 SGHTA and CDR2 FQGTGA. The CDR3 sequence is 15 residues long. The CDR3 sequence: CASSFGKGYYNEQFF. DNA of the CDR3: TGTGCCAGCAGCTTCGGGAAGGGCTACTACAATGAGCAGTTCTTC.

Concerning this clonotype itself: Possible read error: a much larger clone is one base away. The chain combines TRBV5-1 with TRBJ2-7; D assignment may be TRBD1 or TRBD2 (5 bases each). The CDR3 runs 14 residues. V lost 3 bases and J 6 bases, leaving 16 bases between the germline ends. The germline CDR1 and CDR2 sequences are SGHRS and YFSETQ. CDR3 sequence: CASSSVRASGEQYF. For the CDR3, the DNA is TGCGCCAGCAGCTCCGTCAGGGCAAGCGGCGAGCAGTACTTC.

This clonotype was counted at least ten times. The chain recombines TRBV12-3 or TRBV12-4 with TRBJ1-6, with D possibly being TRBD1 (6 bases). With 5 bases removed from V and 5 bases from J, the gap between germline ends came to 13 bases. The CDR3 totals 15 residues. The CDR3 coding sequence is TGTGCCAGCAGTCGACCAGGGGTCAATAATTCACCCCTCCACTTT. This encodes CASSRPGVNNSPLHF.

Many counts were recorded for this clonotype. The J gene is TRBJ1-3, the V gene TRBV28; D is uncertain. The V end lost 3 bases, the J end lost 2 bases, and 5 bases lay between the germline ends. The CDR3 sequence is 13 residues long. Germline V gene sequence: CDR1 MDHEN, CDR2 SYDVKM. In DNA, the CDR3 is TGTGCCAGCAGTTTTGGGACTGGAAACACCATATATTTT. Its protein product is CASSFGTGNTIYF.

The rearrangement links TRBV6-5 to TRBJ1-1; unclear D gene. CDR1 and CDR2 (germline): MNHEY, SVGAGI. The CDR3 spans 15 residues. V lost 2 bases, J lost 2 bases, and 12 bases lay in between. The DNA of the CDR3 is TGTGCCAGCAGTTACCTGGGTCCCTCAAACACTGAAGCTTTCTTT. This codes for CASSYLGPSNTEAFF.

This clonotype showed up just a few times. J is TRBJ2-1 and V is TRBV24-1, with 8 bases lining up with TRBD2. CDR1 is KGHDR, CDR2 SFDVKD, per germline. Trimming at V came to 10 bases and at J to 10 bases, leaving 5 bases not matched to a gene. The CDR3 totals 11 residues. The CDR3 region has the DNA TGTGCCACTCGGGGGGGGGGAGAGCAGTTCTTC. Residues: CATRGGGEQFF.

This clonotype was seen more than once but under ten times. This rearrangement joins TRBV6-2 or TRBV6-3 to TRBJ1-1; D unresolved. V was pared by 2 bases and J by 1 base, with 5 bases between. This CDR3 has 13 amino acids. From germline, CDR1 is MNHEY and CDR2 SVGEGT. CDR3 bases: TGTGCCAGCAGTTACCCGGAGAACACTGAAGCTTTCTTT. Translating gives CASSYPENTEAFF.

In its sample, this clonotype was seen many times. The chain has TRBV7-8 and TRBJ2-7; perhaps TRBD1 as D (6 bases). V shed 4 bases and J shed 4 bases, with 17 bases lying between them. The CDR3 consists of 15 residues. The germline V gene encodes CDR1 SGHVS and CDR2 FQNEAQ. In DNA, the CDR3 is TGTGCCAGCAGCTCCACTCCGGGACAAAGGTACGAGCAGTACTTC. Protein: CASSSTPGQRYEQYF.

The chain uses TRBV20-1 and TRBJ2-5; 15 bases match TRBD2. CDR1 and CDR2 (germline): DFQATT, SNEGSKA (reference sequence). V dropped 6 bases and J dropped 1; count of bases not matched to a gene: 15. The CDR3 consists of 19 residues. CDR3 sequence reads: CSAKGPGLAGGPLQETQYF. CDR3 nucleotide sequence: TGCAGTGCAAAGGGCCCGGGACTAGCGGGGGGACCCCTCCAAGAGACCCAGTACTTC.

The sample holds many counts of this clonotype. J is TRBJ1-1 and V is TRBV28; D ambiguous. The CDR3 spans 13 residues. V shed 7 bases and J shed 8 bases, with 17 bases lying between them. CDR1 is MDHEN and CDR2 is SYDVKM in the germline V gene. CDR3 sequence reads: CASKETWGIEAFF. In DNA, the CDR3 is TGTGCCAGCAAAGAGACTTGGGGAATAGAAGCTTTCTTT.

This clonotype was seen at least ten times. The chain carries TRBV18 and TRBJ2-3, with 8 bases identical to TRBD2. Germline V lookup: CDR1 KGHSH, CDR2 LQKENI. V was clipped by 0 bases and J by 5 bases; unmatched bases: 7. This CDR3 is built from 16 residues. The CDR3 nucleotides read TGTGCCAGCTCACCACCCTTCGGGAGGGAAGGAGATACGCAGTATTTT. Translation: CASSPPFGREGDTQYF.

This clonotype appeared many times. The rearrangement uses TRBV5-1 and TRBJ1-1, with 7 bases aligning to TRBD1. The length of the CDR3 is 16 residues. Germline values: CDR1 SGHRS, CDR2 YFSETQ. V trimming: 2 bases; J trimming: 1 base; junction bases outside the gene matches: 8. As DNA, the CDR3 is TGCGCCAGCAGCTTCCACAGGGGAAGTGGGAACACTGAAGCTTTCTTT. This codes for CASSFHRGSGNTEAFF.